These T cell receptor beta chains were read from a single sample in a study of T cells after yellow fever vaccination. TCRdb recomputed calls from the 5' RACE reads with MiXCR, one row per CDR3 protein. The sample includes approximately 250,000 distinct CDR3 sequences, 3.6% seen only once; the top ten take 15% to 20%. The sample was PBMCs, taken 15 days after the yellow fever booster vaccination. All receptors derive from a young man who received the YFV17D yellow fever vaccine. Both conserved end residues are part of each CDR3. D genes are given only for firm matches. Clone size is shown for a subset of rows, as once, few, many or a class of expanded clone.

CDR3 length	V gene	D gene	clone size	J gene	CDR3 protein	CDR3 DNA
15	TRBV7-3	-	many	TRBJ1-2	CASSPWSGSNYGYTF	TGTGCCAGCAGCCCCTGGTCGGGGTCCAACTATGGCTACACCTTC
15	TRBV15	-	many	TRBJ1-1	CATSRRTSGDTEAFF	TGTGCCACCAGCAGACGAACGAGTGGGGACACTGAAGCTTTCTTT
14	TRBV4-3	TRBD1	many	TRBJ1-1	CASSRTTGKTEAFF	TGCGCCAGCAGCCGAACGACAGGGAAGACTGAAGCTTTCTTT
15	TRBV12-3/TRBV12-4	TRBD1	many	TRBJ2-3	CASSQDRGQADTQYF	TGTGCCAGCAGTCAGGACAGGGGGCAAGCAGATACGCAGTATTTT
15	TRBV20-1	TRBD2	many	TRBJ2-3	CSAGLLAGEGDTQYF	TGCAGTGCTGGCCTCCTAGCGGGGGAAGGGGATACGCAGTATTTT
16	TRBV12-3/TRBV12-4	-	many	TRBJ2-3	CASSSQSSGTTDTQYF	TGTGCCAGCAGCTCCCAAAGTAGCGGAACCACAGATACGCAGTATTTT
15	TRBV12-3/TRBV12-4	TRBD1	many	TRBJ1-4	CASSPDRVTNEKLFF	TGTGCCAGCAGTCCCGACAGGGTAACTAATGAAAAACTGTTTTTT
14	TRBV28	-	many	TRBJ1-1	CASSSTGTTTEAFF	TGTGCCAGCAGTTCCACAGGGACGACCACTGAAGCTTTCTTT
13	TRBV7-7	-	many	TRBJ2-5	CASSSNREETQYF	TGTGCTAGCAGCTCAAACAGGGAGGAGACCCAGTACTTC
20	TRBV7-2	TRBD2	many	TRBJ2-2	CASSLGGRWERGGVTGELFF	TGTGCCAGCAGCTTAGGGGGGCGCTGGGAGCGGGGGGGCGTCACCGGGGAGCTGTTTTTT
15	TRBV5-1	-	many	TRBJ2-5	CASSLNSKPPGTQYF	TGCGCCAGCAGCTTGAACAGCAAACCCCCGGGGACCCAGTACTTC
15	TRBV4-2	TRBD2	many	TRBJ2-3	CASSWRGTPADTQYF	TGTGCCAGCAGCTGGCGGGGGACTCCGGCGGATACGCAGTATTTT
16	TRBV5-1	TRBD2	many	TRBJ2-3	CASSPGLAGSTDTQYF	TGCGCCAGCAGCCCGGGACTAGCGGGAAGCACAGATACGCAGTATTTT
17	TRBV4-3	TRBD2	many	TRBJ2-3	CASSQYAGTKRADTQYF	TGCGCCAGCAGCCAGTACGCCGGGACTAAACGGGCAGATACGCAGTATTTT
14	TRBV19	TRBD2	many	TRBJ2-5	CASSLHGTSGTQYF	TGTGCCAGTAGTCTCCATGGGACTAGCGGGACCCAGTACTTC
15	TRBV19	-	many	TRBJ1-5	CASNHLVGPGQPQHF	TGTGCCAGTAATCATCTTGTGGGCCCAGGTCAGCCCCAGCATTTT
18	TRBV12-3/TRBV12-4	-	many	TRBJ1-1	CASSESYREIFMNTEAFF	TGTGCCAGCAGCGAAAGCTACAGGGAAATCTTCATGAACACTGAAGCTTTCTTT
12	TRBV9	TRBD1	many	TRBJ1-2	CASSATGSGYTF	TGTGCCAGCAGCGCGACAGGGAGTGGCTACACCTTC
16	TRBV5-1	-	many	TRBJ2-3	CASSPRRSGAQDTQYF	TGCGCCAGCAGCCCTAGGAGGTCTGGGGCCCAAGATACGCAGTATTTT
14	TRBV7-9	TRBD1	many	TRBJ1-2	CASSLAGTEHGYTF	TGTGCCAGCAGCTTAGCCGGGACAGAACACGGCTACACCTTC
15	TRBV20-1	-	many	TRBJ1-5	CSARPPGRVDQPQHF	TGCAGTGCTAGACCTCCGGGACGGGTTGATCAGCCCCAGCATTTT
15	TRBV20-1	-	many	TRBJ1-2	CSGFPYLDGIYSYTF	TGCAGTGGATTCCCCTACCTGGACGGAATTTATAGCTACACCTTC
13	TRBV7-9	-	many	TRBJ2-3	CASSLPLEDTQYF	TGTGCCAGCAGTTTACCACTAGAAGATACGCAGTATTTT
16	TRBV11-3	-	once	TRBJ1-2	CASSLVGGAYNYGYTF	TGTGCCAGCAGCTTAGTTGGGGGGGCCTATAACTATGGCTACACCTTC
16	TRBV6-5	-	-	TRBJ1-6	CASSSLDVSYNSPLHF	TGTGCCAGCAGTTCCCTGGACGTGTCCTATAATTCACCCCTCCACTTT
15	TRBV5-1	-	many	TRBJ2-4	CASRPRGRTGNIQYF	TGCGCCAGCAGGCCCCGGGGGCGCACGGGAAACATTCAGTACTTC
20	TRBV4-3	TRBD1	many	TRBJ2-4	CASSQETGGGVALAKNIQYF	TGCGCCAGCAGCCAGGAGACAGGGGGCGGAGTGGCTCTAGCCAAAAACATTCAGTACTTC
13	TRBV10-3	-	-	TRBJ1-2	CAISDMGGYGYTF	TGTGCCATCAGCGACATGGGGGGATATGGCTACACCTTC
18	TRBV5-1	-	many	TRBJ2-6	CASSLVPPRSSGANVLTF	TGCGCCAGCAGCTTGGTACCTCCCCGGTCTTCTGGGGCCAACGTCCTGACTTTC
16	TRBV5-1	-	many	TRBJ1-4	CASSPGDATTNEKLFF	TGCGCCAGCAGCCCCGGGGACGCTACAACTAATGAAAAACTGTTTTTT
17	TRBV7-6	TRBD2	many	TRBJ2-5	CASSFWRLAGGQETQYF	TGTGCCAGCAGCTTTTGGCGGCTAGCGGGGGGCCAAGAGACCCAGTACTTC
15	TRBV18	-	many	TRBJ2-3	CASSRSRGSTDTQYF	TGTGCCAGCTCACGAAGCCGTGGGAGCACAGATACGCAGTATTTT
14	TRBV3-1	-	many	TRBJ1-4	CASSQGLYGEKLFF	TGTGCCAGCAGCCAAGGACTTTACGGTGAAAAACTGTTTTTT
15	TRBV2	-	many	TRBJ1-2	CASSEAQASYLGYTF	TGTGCCAGCAGTGAAGCGCAGGCGAGTTACCTAGGCTACACCTTC
14	TRBV11-1	-	many	TRBJ1-5	CASSENSFSQPQHF	TGTGCCAGCAGCGAAAACAGTTTTTCACAGCCCCAGCATTTT
13	TRBV7-2	-	many	TRBJ2-1	CASSLVRGDEQFF	TGTGCCAGCAGCTTAGTAAGGGGGGATGAGCAGTTCTTC
14	TRBV9	TRBD1	many	TRBJ1-1	CASSATGGEAEAFF	TGTGCCAGCAGCGCAACAGGGGGAGAGGCTGAAGCTTTCTTT
15	TRBV7-2	-	many	TRBJ1-1	CASSLHQGGSTEAFF	TGTGCCAGCAGCCTGCACCAAGGGGGATCGACTGAAGCTTTCTTT
15	TRBV6-2/TRBV6-3	-	many	TRBJ2-1	CASSSLQGGFGEQFF	TGTGCCAGCAGTTCCCTTCAGGGGGGCTTCGGTGAGCAGTTCTTC
14	TRBV10-3	TRBD1	many	TRBJ2-3	CATFGTGELDTQYF	TGTGCCACCTTTGGGACAGGGGAGTTGGATACGCAGTATTTT
12	TRBV5-4	-	few	TRBJ1-2	CASRSDSGGYTF	TGTGCCAGCAGATCTGATTCCGGCGGCTACACCTTC
11	TRBV19	-	-	TRBJ2-3	CASSGMDTQYF	TGTGCCAGTAGTGGGATGGATACGCAGTATTTT
15	TRBV6-6	TRBD1	many	TRBJ1-6	CASSWDSFNNSPLHF	TGTGCCAGCAGTTGGGACAGCTTTAATAATTCACCCCTCCACTTT
15	TRBV11-2	TRBD2	many	TRBJ2-1	CASSFGTSGVNEQFF	TGTGCCAGCAGCTTCGGGACTAGCGGGGTCAATGAGCAGTTCTTC
12	TRBV28	-	many	TRBJ1-6	CASSPNVGPLHF	TGTGCCAGCAGCCCTAACGTGGGTCCCCTCCACTTT
18	TRBV5-1	-	many	TRBJ2-4	CASSLATGLAAAKNIQYF	TGCGCCAGCAGCTTGGCCACCGGTTTGGCGGCGGCCAAAAACATTCAGTACTTC
14	TRBV5-1	-	many	TRBJ1-4	CASSQLATNEKLFF	TGCGCCAGCAGCCAACTCGCAACTAATGAAAAACTGTTTTTT
14	TRBV6-6	-	many	TRBJ1-2	CASSYGGQIYGYTF	TGTGCCAGCAGTTATGGGGGGCAGATCTATGGCTACACCTTC
13	TRBV19	-	many	TRBJ1-1	CASSLQRLTEAFF	TGTGCCAGTAGTCTACAGCGCCTCACTGAAGCTTTCTTT
14	TRBV4-2	-	many	TRBJ2-4	CASSQETFQNIQYF	TGTGCCAGCAGCCAAGAAACGTTCCAAAACATTCAGTACTTC
12	TRBV11-2	-	-	TRBJ1-4	CASSRSPEKLFF	TGTGCCAGCAGCCGAAGTCCCGAAAAACTGTTTTTT
15	TRBV7-2	TRBD2	many	TRBJ2-1	CASSLQAGGRYEQFF	TGTGCCAGCAGCTTGCAAGCGGGGGGGCGGTATGAGCAGTTCTTC